These 26 T cell receptor beta chains were sequenced from one sample in a study of T cells after posttransplantation cyclophosphamide. Repertoires were generated with immunoSEQ multiplex PCR, while TCRdb's copy carries only in-frame clones and drops some. The table has some 16,000 clones, roughly four fifths seen once. Cyclophosphamide on days +3 and +4 followed busulfan-fludarabine conditioning and a marrow graft. This specimen was CD8+ T cells sorted from PBMCs, taken approximately 2,000 days after a stem cell transplant with posttransplant cyclophosphamide. These receptors were collected from a female patient aged 40-50 years who received an allogeneic stem cell transplant from a related donor, was CMV-positive, and had no GVHD. Some T cells may be graft donor cells.

The V gene is TRBV7-3, the J gene TRBJ2-2, with 10 bases matching TRBD2. Germline trimming cut 5 bases from V and 0 bases from J; bases unmatched to any gene: 3. This CDR3 comprises 16 residues. Germline V gene data show CDR1 as SGHTA and CDR2 as FQGTGA. Here the CDR3 DNA reads TGTGCCAGCAGCCGGACTAGCGGAACGAACACCGGGGAGCTGTTTTTT. Residues: CASSRTSGTNTGELFF.

This chain links TRBV7-3 with TRBJ2-1, with D tentatively TRBD2 (6 bases). The CDR3 is made up of 13 amino acids. Germline V gene data show CDR1 as SGHTA and CDR2 as FQGTGA. V shed 8 bases and J shed 5 bases, with 13 bases lying between them. The CDR3 spells CASSEGYDNEQFF. CDR3 DNA sequence: TGTGCCAGCTCGGAGGGTTACGACAATGAGCAGTTCTTC.

J is TRBJ1-5 and V is TRBV19; TRBD1 matches at 7 bases. The V segment lost 7 bases and the J segment 3 bases; nucleotides outside the gene matches: 15. The germline CDR1 and CDR2 sequences are LNHDA and SQIVND (reference sequence). The CDR3 contains 17 residues. CDR3 loop: CASTAGGGVIDNQPQHF. The CDR3 DNA reads as TGTGCCAGTACGGCTGGAGGGGGCGTAATTGACAATCAGCCCCAGCATTTT.

Relative to its sample, this clone is medium-sized. V is TRBV7-9 and J is TRBJ1-5, with no clear D. This CDR3 spans 16 amino acids. The germline CDR1 and CDR2 sequences are SEHNR and FQNEAQ (reference sequence). Between the trimmed V and J ends, which lost 1 base and 1 base, there was a span of 11 bases. The CDR3 DNA sequence: TGTGCCAGCAGCTTAGGACAAGGAACAAGCAATCAGCCCCAGCATTTT. The encoded protein is CASSLGQGTSNQPQHF. The variable domain in full, with the rest retrieved from reference TRBV7-9 and TRBJ1-5, is DTGVSQNPRHKITKRGQNVTFRCDPISEHNRLYWYRQTLGQGPEFLTYFQNEAQLEKSRLLSDRFSAERPKGSFSTLEIQRTEQGDSAMYLCASSLGQGTSNQPQHFGDGTRLSIL.

The CDR3 sequence: CASSVGQIVEAFF. For the CDR3, the DNA is TGTGCCAGCAGCGTCGGACAGATAGTCGAAGCTTTCTTT. This chain connects TRBV11-2 to TRBJ1-1; TRBD1 is a possible D gene (6 bases). V was clipped by 5 bases and J by 8 bases, with 15 bases between them. The CDR3 is 13 residues long. Germline CDR1 is SGHAT and CDR2 is FQNNGV. The whole variable domain, remainder taken from reference TRBV11-2 and TRBJ1-1, is EAGVAQSPRYKIIEKRQSVAFWCNPISGHATLYWYQQILGQGPKLLIQFQNNGVVDDSQLPKDRFSAERLKGVDSTLKIQPAKLEDSAVYLCASSVGQIVEAFFGQGTRLTVV.

The V gene is TRBV4-1, the J gene TRBJ2-1; D call uncertain. CDR1 and CDR2 (germline): MGHRA, YSYEKL. The CDR3 totals 13 residues. The V end lost 6 bases, the J end lost 1 base, and 7 bases lay between the germline ends. The CDR3 region is CASSQISYNEQFF. The CDR3 bases are TGCGCCAGCAGTCAGATTTCCTACAATGAGCAGTTCTTC.

In this sample, this clone turned up once. J is TRBJ1-2 and V is TRBV25-1, with TRBD1 matching over 9 bases. This CDR3 has 17 amino acids. Germline CDR1 and CDR2: MGHDK and SYGVNS. V gave up 4 bases and J gave up 2 bases; unmatched junction bases: 11. The CDR3 nucleotides are TGTGCCAGCAGTGGGGATCGGACAGGGGAAGGCAACTATGGCTACACCTTC. Translated, it gives CASSGDRTGEGNYGYTF.

This clone was detected only a few times. CDR3: CASSTGTDSYNEQFF. The CDR3 DNA reads TGTGCCAGCAGTACCGGGACAGACTCCTACAATGAGCAGTTCTTC. This sequence joins TRBV6-6 and TRBJ2-1, with TRBD1 matching over 7 bases. V shed 5 bases, J shed 0 bases, and the junction held 4 bases outside the gene matches. Looked up from germline, CDR1 is MNHNY and CDR2 is SVGAGI (reference sequence). The CDR3 extends over 15 amino acids.

The chain has TRBV15 and TRBJ1-5; TRBD1 matches 7 bases. Trimming cost V 1 base and J 4 bases; bases outside gene matches: 7. Germline assignment: CDR1 LNHNV and CDR2 YYDKDF (reference sequence). The CDR3 has 16 residues. CDR3 coding DNA: TGTGCCACCAGCAGAGGGGTGGGACAGCTAAATCAGCCCCAGCATTTT. It translates to CATSRGVGQLNQPQHF.

The rearrangement joins TRBV11-2 to TRBJ2-3; TRBD2 matches 12 bases. V was pared by 5 bases and J by 4 bases, with 7 bases of the junction left unmatched. There are 16 residues in the CDR3. Germline CDR1 is SGHAT and CDR2 is FQNNGV. The CDR3 loop is CASSPSSGGASDTQYF. In DNA form, the CDR3 reads TGTGCCAGCAGCCCCTCTAGCGGGGGGGCGTCAGATACGCAGTATTTT. Looking up the rest from reference TRBV11-2 and TRBJ2-3 gives the full variable domain: EAGVAQSPRYKIIEKRQSVAFWCNPISGHATLYWYQQILGQGPKLLIQFQNNGVVDDSQLPKDRFSAERLKGVDSTLKIQPAKLEDSAVYLCASSPSSGGASDTQYFGPGTRLTVL.

The chain recombines TRBV7-6 with TRBJ2-7, with a tentative D call TRBD1 (5 bases). Germline CDR1 and CDR2: SGHVS and FNYEAQ. The CDR3 is 15 amino acids. V was pared by 1 base and J by 0 bases, with 10 bases between. The chain's CDR3 is CASSLVGRGSYEQYF. The CDR3 region has the DNA TGTGCCAGCAGCTTAGTGGGTAGGGGCTCCTACGAGCAGTACTTC.

This clone was counted a few times. This chain connects TRBV29-1 to TRBJ2-2; TRBD1 matches at 8 bases. This CDR3 comprises 12 residues. Germline V gene data show CDR1 as SQVTM and CDR2 as ANQGSEA. Losses at the gene ends were 7 bases for V and 6 bases for J; bases not matched to a gene: 4. CDR3 coding DNA: TGCAGCGCCACACAGGGGGCCGGGGAGCTGTTTTTT. Its translation is CSATQGAGELFF.

This chain joins TRBV10-3 and TRBJ2-7; tentative D call: TRBD1 (6 bases). This CDR3 spans 14 amino acids. V lost 3 bases, J lost 2 bases, and 11 bases lay in between. Germline V gene lookup returns CDR1 ENHRY and CDR2 SYGVKD. The CDR3 protein is CAISDGTTAYEQYF. CDR3 in DNA: TGTGCCATCAGTGACGGGACAACCGCCTACGAGCAGTACTTC.

This clone was seen only once. V usage is TRBV9 and J usage is TRBJ2-7; 8 positions match TRBD2. From germline, CDR1 is SGDLS and CDR2 YYNGEE. The V gene end was trimmed by 1 base and the J gene end by 7 bases; junction bases not matched to a gene: 7. This CDR3 contains 14 residues. Here the CDR3 DNA reads TGTGCCAGCAGCGTATACGGGGGGGCCGGAGAGCAGTACTTC. Its protein is CASSVYGGAGEQYF. Based on the CDR3 plus reference TRBV9 and TRBJ2-7, the full variable domain is DSGVTQTPKHLITATGQRVTLRCSPRSGDLSVYWYQQSLDQGLQFLIQYYNGEERAKGNILERFSAQQFPDLHSELNLSSLELGDSALYFCASSVYGGAGEQYFGPGTRLTVT.

The chain combines TRBV27 with TRBJ2-1, with 16 positions matching TRBD2. V gave up 6 bases and J gave up 8 bases; unmatched junction bases: 16. CDR3 size: 19 residues. The germline V gene encodes CDR1 MNHEY and CDR2 SMNVEV (reference sequence). CDR3 DNA: TGTGCCAGCAGAGGGACTAGCGGGGGGGCCATACCCTTCCTACATGAGCAGTTCTTC. Its translation is CASRGTSGGAIPFLHEQFF.

The chain carries TRBV4-1 and TRBJ2-3; D gene ambiguous. The CDR3 has 17 amino acids. CDR1 is MGHRA, CDR2 YSYEKL, per germline. Between the trimmed V and J ends, which lost 4 bases and 0 bases, there was a span of 17 bases. The CDR3 coding sequence is TGCGCCAGCAGCCCGATCTGGCGGCTCTCTAGCACAGATACGCAGTATTTT. This encodes CASSPIWRLSSTDTQYF.

The chain combines TRBV7-2 with TRBJ2-7; no clear D gene. The germline V gene has CDR1 SGHTA and CDR2 FQGNSA. The CDR3 spans 14 residues. V lost 1 base and J lost 0, with 7 bases in between. The CDR3 DNA follows: TGTGCCAGCAGCTTAGGAGTTAGCTCCTACGAGCAGTACTTC. It specifies CASSLGVSSYEQYF.

The V gene is TRBV7-9, the J gene TRBJ1-2, with D possibly TRBD1 on 6 matching bases. V was clipped by 5 bases and J by 7 bases, with 11 bases between them. The CDR3 has 12 amino acids. CDR1 SEHNR and CDR2 FQNEAQ come from the germline V gene (reference sequence). The DNA of the CDR3 is TGTGCCAGCAGCCTGGACAGTGTTGGCTACACCTTC. Translating gives CASSLDSVGYTF.

This clone was seen more than once but under ten times. In nucleotides, the CDR3 is TGTGCCAGCAGCTTAGAATCGTTGGGAGGAGCTTTCTTT. Amino acid sequence: CASSLESLGGAFF. The genes are TRBV7-9 and TRBJ1-1; D call uncertain. The CDR3 extends over 13 amino acids. With 1 base removed from V and 10 bases from J, the gap between germline ends came to 13 bases. Germline CDR1 reads SEHNR; CDR2 reads FQNEAQ (reference sequence).

The chain couples TRBV6-6 to TRBJ2-7, with TRBD1 as a possible D gene (6 bases). V was clipped by 5 bases and J by 2 bases, with 13 bases between them. The CDR3 runs 14 residues. CDR1 is MNHNY, CDR2 SVGAGI, per germline (reference sequence). CDR3 DNA sequence: TGTGCCAGCAGTACATACAGGGTAACCTACGAGCAGTACTTC. Protein: CASSTYRVTYEQYF.

J is TRBJ1-1 and V is TRBV4-1; D is uncertain. Germline V gene sequence: CDR1 MGHRA, CDR2 YSYEKL. The CDR3 runs 14 residues. The V gene lost 0 bases and the J gene lost 7 bases, with 12 bases spanning the gap. The CDR3 loop is CASSQDIEVIEAFF. In DNA, the CDR3 is TGCGCCAGCAGCCAAGATATTGAGGTTATTGAAGCTTTCTTT.

As for this clone: Other DNA sequences in the same sample also yield this CDR3. CDR3 sequence reads: CASSLGQGVGEKLFF. CDR3 sequence (DNA): TGCGCCAGCAGCTTGGGGCAGGGGGTGGGTGAAAAACTGTTTTTT. This rearrangement joins TRBV5-1 to TRBJ1-4; 7 positions agree with TRBD1. This CDR3 spans 15 amino acids. CDR1 is SGHRS and CDR2 is YFSETQ in the germline V gene. After removal of 0 bases from V and 7 bases from J, the junction contained 6 bases not matched to a gene.

This sequence joins TRBV28 and TRBJ1-1, with 9 bases lining up with TRBD1. V was pared by 5 bases and J by 5 bases, with 3 bases of the junction left unmatched. CDR3 length: 13 residues. Germline V lookup: CDR1 MDHEN, CDR2 SYDVKM. The CDR3 DNA reads TGTGCCAGCAGTACAGGGGGCGGGACTGAAGCTTTCTTT. Amino acid sequence: CASSTGGGTEAFF.

This clone was picked up a small number of times. The gene calls are TRBV5-1 and TRBJ1-5; D is uncertain. Germline CDR1 reads SGHRS; CDR2 reads YFSETQ. This CDR3 comprises 13 residues. Trimming removed 1 base at V and 3 bases at J, with 5 bases between. The CDR3 protein is CASSLLSNQPQHF. CDR3 sequence (DNA): TGCGCCAGCAGCTTGCTTTCCAATCAGCCCCAGCATTTT.

CDR3 in amino acids: CASSSGDTQYF. The CDR3 DNA reads as TGTGCCAGCAGTTCAGGGGATACGCAGTATTTT. The chain links TRBV5-6 to TRBJ2-3, with D perhaps matching TRBD1 (5 bases). The CDR3 spans 11 residues. V was pared by 5 bases and J by 6 bases, with 7 bases between. The germline V gene has CDR1 SGHDT and CDR2 YYEEEE.

V gene TRBV7-9 combines with J gene TRBJ1-1, with D possibly being TRBD1 (6 bases). The CDR3 totals 14 residues. Trimming pared 3 bases from V and 5 bases from J, leaving 13 bases between. In germline, CDR1 is SEHNR, CDR2 FQNEAQ (reference sequence). CDR3 sequence: CASSFARGVTEAFF. CDR3 DNA: TGTGCCAGCAGCTTCGCCAGGGGTGTGACTGAAGCTTTCTTT.